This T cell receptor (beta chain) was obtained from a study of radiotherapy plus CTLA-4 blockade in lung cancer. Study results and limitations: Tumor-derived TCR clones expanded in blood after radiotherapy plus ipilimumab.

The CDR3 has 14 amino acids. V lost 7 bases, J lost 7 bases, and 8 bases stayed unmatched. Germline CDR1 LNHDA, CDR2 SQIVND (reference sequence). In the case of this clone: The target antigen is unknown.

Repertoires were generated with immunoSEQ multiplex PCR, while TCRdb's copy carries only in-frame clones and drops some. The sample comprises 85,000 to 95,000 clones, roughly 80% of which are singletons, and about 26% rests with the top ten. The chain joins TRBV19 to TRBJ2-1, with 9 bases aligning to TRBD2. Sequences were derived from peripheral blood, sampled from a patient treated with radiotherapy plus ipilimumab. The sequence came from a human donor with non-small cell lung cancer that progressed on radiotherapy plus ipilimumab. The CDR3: CASMREGLRNEQFF. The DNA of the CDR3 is TGTGCCAGTATGCGGGAGGGCCTTCGGAATGAGCAGTTCTTC.